A single sample gave rise to the 5 T cell receptor beta chains below, sequenced in a study of blood T cell repertoires in COVID-19. Some clones are missing from TCRdb's copy, which holds only in-frame ones; the method was immunoSEQ multiplex PCR. The data show roughly 290,000 clones, with about nine tenths seen just once and more than 6% held by the top ten. The sample taken for sequencing was peripheral blood. The receptor source for this set is a woman under 40 with COVID-19, enrolled during active disease.

The chain combines TRBV6-5 with TRBJ1-1; no clear D gene. Germline values: CDR1 MNHEY, CDR2 SVGAGI. Trimming pared 6 bases from V and 1 base from J, leaving 12 bases between. There are 14 residues in the CDR3. The CDR3 DNA reads as TGTGCCAGCAGGCTCCCCGGTGGGAACACTGAAGCTTTCTTT. Amino acids: CASRLPGGNTEAFF.

This clone came up many times. This CDR3 is CASGKAGGGNEQFF. The CDR3, as DNA: TGTGCCAGCGGAAAAGCGGGAGGCGGGAATGAGCAGTTCTTC. This chain connects TRBV7-3 to TRBJ2-1; TRBD2 matches 9 bases. Losses at the gene ends were 8 bases for V and 7 bases for J; bases not matched to a gene: 9. CDR1 is SGHTA and CDR2 is FQGTGA in the germline V gene. The CDR3 has 14 residues.

V usage is TRBV7-8 and J usage is TRBJ2-6; 9 bases align to TRBD2. Looked up from germline, CDR1 is SGHVS and CDR2 is FQNEAQ. V shed 5 bases, J shed 0 bases, and the junction held 20 bases outside the gene matches. The length of the CDR3 is 22 residues. The CDR3 DNA sequence: TGTGCCAGCAGCCTACGGACAGGAGCGGGAGGCCTCCTTGACTCTGGGGCCAACGTCCTGACTTTC. Its translation: CASSLRTGAGGLLDSGANVLTF.

The chain has TRBV7-2 and TRBJ2-7; 7 nucleotides match TRBD2. The V gene's germline CDR1 is SGHTA and CDR2 FQGNSA. V dropped 5 bases and J dropped 2; count of bases not matched to a gene: 12. This CDR3 comprises 16 residues. The CDR3 loop is CASSLLGERDAYEQYF. The CDR3 DNA reads as TGTGCCAGCAGCCTACTAGGGGAGCGGGACGCCTACGAGCAGTACTTC.

This sequence joins TRBV6-5 and TRBJ1-1, with D possibly TRBD1 on 5 matching bases. Germline V gene data show CDR1 as MNHEY and CDR2 as SVGAGI. The CDR3 is 13 residues long. The V gene lost 4 bases and the J gene lost 1 base, with 7 bases spanning the gap. The CDR3 reads CASSFTGNTEAFF. CDR3 DNA sequence: TGTGCCAGCAGTTTCACAGGGAACACTGAAGCTTTCTTT.